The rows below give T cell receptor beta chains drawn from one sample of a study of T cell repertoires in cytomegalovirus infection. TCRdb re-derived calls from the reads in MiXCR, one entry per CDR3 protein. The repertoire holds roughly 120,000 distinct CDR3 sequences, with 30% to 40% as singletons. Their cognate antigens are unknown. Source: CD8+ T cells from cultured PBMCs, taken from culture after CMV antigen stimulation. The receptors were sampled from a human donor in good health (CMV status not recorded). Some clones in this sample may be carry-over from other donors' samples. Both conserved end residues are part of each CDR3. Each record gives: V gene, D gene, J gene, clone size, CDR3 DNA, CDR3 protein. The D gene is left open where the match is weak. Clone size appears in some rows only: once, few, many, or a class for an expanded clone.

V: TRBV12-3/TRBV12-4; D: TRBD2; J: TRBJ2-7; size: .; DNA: TGTGCCAGCAGTTTGGGACTAGCGGGTTCGCCCGACACCTACGAGCAGTACTTC; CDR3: CASSLGLAGSPDTYEQYF
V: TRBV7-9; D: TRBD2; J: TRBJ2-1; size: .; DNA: TGTGCCAGCAGCTTAGAGACTAGCATCGATGAGCAGTTCTTC; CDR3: CASSLETSIDEQFF
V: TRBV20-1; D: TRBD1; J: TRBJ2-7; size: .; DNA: TGCAGTGCTATTTATGGGGACAGCCCCTACGAGCAGTACTTC; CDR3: CSAIYGDSPYEQYF
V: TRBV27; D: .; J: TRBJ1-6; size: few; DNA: TGTGCCAGCAGTTTGCCAGGTTCACCCCTCCACTTT; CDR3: CASSLPGSPLHF
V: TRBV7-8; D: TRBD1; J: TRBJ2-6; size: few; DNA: TGTGCCATAGGGGGCGGAGAAGTCTCTGGGGCCAACGTCCTGACTTTC; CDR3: CAIGGGEVSGANVLTF
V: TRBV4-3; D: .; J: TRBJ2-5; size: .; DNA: TGCGCCAGCAGCCAAGGCCTAGTCGAAGAGACCCAGTACTTC; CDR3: CASSQGLVEETQYF
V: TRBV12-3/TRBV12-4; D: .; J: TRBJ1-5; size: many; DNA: TGTGCCAGCAGACCCGACGGAAGTAATCAGCCCCAGCATTTT; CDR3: CASRPDGSNQPQHF
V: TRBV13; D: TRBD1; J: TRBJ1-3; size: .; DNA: TGTGCCAGCAGCTTGGACAGGGGGCTCGGAAACACCATATATTTT; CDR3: CASSLDRGLGNTIYF
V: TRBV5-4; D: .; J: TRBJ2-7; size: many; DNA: TGTGCCAGCAGCTTAGGATCCCGGGACAACATCTACGAGCAGTACTTC; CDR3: CASSLGSRDNIYEQYF
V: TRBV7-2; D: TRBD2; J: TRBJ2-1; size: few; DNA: TGTGCCAGCAGACACATAGCGGGGGGGAGCTCCTACAATGAGCAGTTCTTC; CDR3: CASRHIAGGSSYNEQFF
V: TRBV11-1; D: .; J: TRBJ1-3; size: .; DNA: TGTGCCAGCAGCTCCGATGGAAACACCATATATTTT; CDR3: CASSSDGNTIYF
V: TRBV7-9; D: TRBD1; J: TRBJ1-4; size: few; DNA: TGTGCCAGCAGCTTTGGGGACAGGGCGGATGAAAAACTGTTTTTT; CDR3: CASSFGDRADEKLFF
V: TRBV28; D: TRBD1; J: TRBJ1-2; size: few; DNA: TGTGCCAGCAGTTTACCTGGGCAGGGGGCAAATGGCTACACCTTC; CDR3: CASSLPGQGANGYTF
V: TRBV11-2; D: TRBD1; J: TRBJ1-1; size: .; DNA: TGTGCCAGCAGCTATAACAGGGGATTCACTGAAGCTTTCTTT; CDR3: CASSYNRGFTEAFF
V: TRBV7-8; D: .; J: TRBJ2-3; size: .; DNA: TGTGCCAGCAGCTTAGTGGGTCTGCAGTCAAGGACAGATACGCAGTATTTT; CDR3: CASSLVGLQSRTDTQYF
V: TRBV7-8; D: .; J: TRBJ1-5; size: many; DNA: TGTGCCAGCAGCGCAGACAGTTATAGCAATCAGCCCCAGCATTTT; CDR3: CASSADSYSNQPQHF
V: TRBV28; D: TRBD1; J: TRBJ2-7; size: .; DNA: TGTGCCAGCAGTTTATTTGTGGGACAGGGGAACTACGAGCAGTACTTC; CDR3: CASSLFVGQGNYEQYF